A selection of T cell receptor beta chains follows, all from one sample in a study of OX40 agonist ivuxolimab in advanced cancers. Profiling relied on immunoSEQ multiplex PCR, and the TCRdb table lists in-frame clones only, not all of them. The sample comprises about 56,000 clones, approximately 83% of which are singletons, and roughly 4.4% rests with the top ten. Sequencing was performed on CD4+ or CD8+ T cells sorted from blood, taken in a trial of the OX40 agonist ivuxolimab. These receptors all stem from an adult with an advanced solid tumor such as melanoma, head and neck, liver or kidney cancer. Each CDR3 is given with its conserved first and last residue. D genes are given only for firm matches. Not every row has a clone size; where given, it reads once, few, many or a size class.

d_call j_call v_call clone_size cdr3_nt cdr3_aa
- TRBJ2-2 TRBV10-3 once TGTGCCATCAGTGAGTCGGCCGGGGAGCTGTTTTTT CAISESAGELFF
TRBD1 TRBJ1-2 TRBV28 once TGTGCCAGCAGGGACAGGGGGCAAGGCTACACCTTC CASRDRGQGYTF
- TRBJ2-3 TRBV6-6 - TGTGCCAGCAGTCCTCTTGGAGATACGCAGTATTTT CASSPLGDTQYF
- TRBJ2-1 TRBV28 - TGTGCCAGCGTGGGGGGGCGGTATGAGCAGTTCTTC CASVGGRYEQFF
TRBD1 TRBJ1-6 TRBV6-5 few TGTGCCAGCAGTTTGGACAGGGGGCCGAATTCACCCCTCCACTTT CASSLDRGPNSPLHF
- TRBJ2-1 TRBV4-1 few TGCGCCAGCAGCCAAGACAACTACAATGAGCAGTTCTTC CASSQDNYNEQFF
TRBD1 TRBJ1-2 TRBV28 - TGTGCCAGCAGTGCCTCGGACAGGGGCAACTATGGCTACACCTTC CASSASDRGNYGYTF
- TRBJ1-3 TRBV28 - TGTGCCAGCACCATGTCACAGGTCGGAAACACCATATATTTT CASTMSQVGNTIYF
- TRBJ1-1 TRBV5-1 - TGCGCCAGCAGCTTGGAAATAGGGAACACTGAAGCTTTCTTT CASSLEIGNTEAFF
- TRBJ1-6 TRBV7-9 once TGTGCCAGCAGCTTAGATCGGGGGGGCGGATCACCCCTCCACTTT CASSLDRGGGSPLHF
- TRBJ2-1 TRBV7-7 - TGTGCTAGCAGCCATGATGACAGGGAGCAGTTCTTC CASSHDDREQFF
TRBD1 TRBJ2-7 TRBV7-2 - TGTGCCAGCAGCACGAGGACAGGGGGCTTCGACGAGCAGTACTTC CASSTRTGGFDEQYF
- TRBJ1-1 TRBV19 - TGTGCCAGTAGTATAGAAAGGGCCTACACTGAAGCTTTCTTT CASSIERAYTEAFF
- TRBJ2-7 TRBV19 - TGTGCCAGTAGTATCGGCCAGGGTGGCTACGAGCAGTACTTC CASSIGQGGYEQYF
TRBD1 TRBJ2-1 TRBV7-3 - TGTGCCAGCAGCTCGGGACAGACTGAGCAGTTCTTC CASSSGQTEQFF
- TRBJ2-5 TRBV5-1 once TGCGCCAGCAGCTGGGGACAAAAAGAGACCCAGTACTTC CASSWGQKETQYF
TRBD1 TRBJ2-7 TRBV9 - TGTGCCAGCAGCGTGGGGACAGGGGGGAACTACGAGCAGTACTTC CASSVGTGGNYEQYF
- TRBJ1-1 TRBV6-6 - TGTGCCAGCAGTGGGAGCACTGAAGCTTTCTTT CASSGSTEAFF
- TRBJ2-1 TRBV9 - TGTGCCAGCAGCGTCCTCGGGACTCCATACAATGAGCAGTTCTTC CASSVLGTPYNEQFF
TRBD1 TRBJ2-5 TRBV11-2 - TGTGCCAGCAGCGCCCAGGGACAGGGGATGGAAGAGACCCAGTACTTC CASSAQGQGMEETQYF
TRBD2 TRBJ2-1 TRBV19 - TGTGCCAGTAGTATAGATCGGACTAGCGGGCGTTACAATGAGCAGTTCTTC CASSIDRTSGRYNEQFF
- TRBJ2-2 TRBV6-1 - TGTGCCAGCGTAGGAATCGCGAACACCGGGGAGCTGTTTTTT CASVGIANTGELFF
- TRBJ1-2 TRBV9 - TGTGCCAGCAGCGAGGGACTAGGAGAGAACTATGGCTACACCTTC CASSEGLGENYGYTF
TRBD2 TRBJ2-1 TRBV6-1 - TGTGCCAGCAGGAGAGCGGGAGAAGGAAATGAGCAGTTCTTC CASRRAGEGNEQFF
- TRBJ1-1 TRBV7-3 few TGTGCCAGCAGCCCCCAGGAGAACACTGAAGCTTTCTTT CASSPQENTEAFF
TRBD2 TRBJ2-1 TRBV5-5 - TGTGCCAGCAGCGGGAGGGGCGGGCCATCGAATGAGCAGTTCTTC CASSGRGGPSNEQFF
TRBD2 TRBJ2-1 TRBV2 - TGTGCCAGCAGTACACAGATCGTCGGACTAGCGGGAGGTCGTGAGCAGTTCTTC CASSTQIVGLAGGREQFF
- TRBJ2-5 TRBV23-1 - TGCGCCAGCAGTCAATATTGGGGGTTAGAGACCCAGTACTTC CASSQYWGLETQYF
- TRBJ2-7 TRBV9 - TGTGCCAGCAGCGTAGATAGGGGCATCTACGAGCAGTACTTC CASSVDRGIYEQYF
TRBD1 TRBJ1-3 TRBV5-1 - TGCGCCAGCAAGCCCCAACCCCGGGACAGGTTTTTCGGACTCTCTGGAAACACCATATATTTT CASKPQPRDRFFGLSGNTIYF
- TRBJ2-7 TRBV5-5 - TGTGCCAGCAGCTTCCCGGGCTTGGGAATCTACGAGCAGTACTTC CASSFPGLGIYEQYF
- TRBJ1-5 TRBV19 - TGTGCCAGTAGTATAGCTGTCGGGGGGCGAGGCGAAAGCAATCAGCCCCAGCATTTT CASSIAVGGRGESNQPQHF
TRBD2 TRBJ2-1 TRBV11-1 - TGTGCCAGCAGCCCCGGGGGGGTGGAATACAATGAGCAGTTCTTC CASSPGGVEYNEQFF
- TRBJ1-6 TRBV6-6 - TGTGCCAGCAGTTACTCGACATCGGGCCATTCACCCCTCCACTTT CASSYSTSGHSPLHF
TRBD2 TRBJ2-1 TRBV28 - TGTGCCAGCAGTTTGTTAGCGGGAGGACTCCATGAGCAGTTCTTC CASSLLAGGLHEQFF